This T cell receptor beta chain originates from a study of CD8+ T cells in alopecia areata. General study results and limits: TCR sharing was clearer in mice than between patients, perhaps partly owing to patient HLA diversity.

cDNA prepared by RNA extraction and subsequent reverse transcription served as the template for sequencing. TCRdb's table, derived via immunoSEQ multiplex PCR, lists solely in-frame clones and lacks some. The table includes 95,000 to 120,000 clones, approximately 59% detected once. For this clone: Its cognate antigen is unknown.

CDR1 and CDR2 (germline): MNHNS, SASEGT. The CDR3 runs 14 residues. The ends were cut back, 6 bases at V and 8 bases at J, with 16 bases in the middle. The source of this sequence is a human donor in good health. V gene TRBV6-1 combines with J gene TRBJ1-4, with unresolved D. Sequences were obtained from CD8+ T cells sorted from blood. CDR3 sequence (DNA): TGTGCCAGCAGGGAGGGAGGCCGGTGGGAAAAACTGTTTTTT. Encoded protein: CASREGGRWEKLFF.